These 26 T cell receptor beta chains were sequenced from one sample in a study of post-analysis software for immune sequencing data. The study, taken as a whole, reports: About five TRBV segments, including TRBV5-6, TRBV5-1 and TRBV20-1, were more frequent in patients than controls.

The antigens these receptors bind are not known. Sequencing libraries made from TCR beta cDNA carried unique molecular identifiers. TCRdb independently ran MiXCR on the PCR reads; one entry per CDR3 protein. The sample holds approximately 690,000 distinct CDR3 sequences; approximately 59% are singletons and the top ten take 11%. The sample was blood. The source of these receptors is a girl aged 2-15 years with multiple sclerosis.

The rearrangement links TRBV10-3 to TRBJ1-2, with TRBD1 as a possible D gene (6 bases). Per germline, CDR1 ENHRY and CDR2 SYGVKD. The CDR3 consists of 13 residues. The V end lost 3 bases, the J end lost 2 bases, and 7 bases lay between the germline ends. The CDR3 sequence: CAISERGNYGYTF. CDR3 DNA: TGTGCCATCAGTGAAAGGGGGAACTATGGCTACACCTTC.

The J gene is TRBJ1-2, the V gene TRBV7-6; D gene uncertain. Germline CDR1 SGHVS, CDR2 FNYEAQ. V lost 4 bases and J 3 bases, leaving 15 bases between the germline ends. The CDR3 length is 15 residues. CDR3: CASSSSSAGDYGYTF. CDR3 nucleotides: TGTGCCAGCAGCTCCTCCTCAGCTGGGGACTATGGCTACACCTTC.

The rearrangement joins TRBV20-1 to TRBJ2-1, with 8 bases that match TRBD1. The CDR3 totals 18 residues. V was pared by 6 bases and J by 1 base, with 17 bases of the junction left unmatched. Germline V gene sequence: CDR1 DFQATT, CDR2 SNEGSKA (reference sequence). This CDR3 reads CSALTGTGVGQSYNEQFF. DNA for the CDR3: TGCAGTGCCCTCACCGGGACAGGAGTTGGACAATCCTACAATGAGCAGTTCTTC.

The J gene is TRBJ2-7, the V gene TRBV3-1; D not resolved. The V gene's germline CDR1 is LGHDT and CDR2 YNNKEL (reference sequence). The V end lost 0 bases, the J end lost 3 bases, and 12 bases lay between the germline ends. The CDR3 length is 15 residues. Here the CDR3 DNA reads TGTGCCAGCAGCCAAGATCTCCGCGGATACTACGAGCAGTACTTC. Protein sequence: CASSQDLRGYYEQYF.

In the case of this clonotype: A junction end diverges from the germline sequence, so it may reflect a read error. The genes are TRBV5-1 and TRBJ2-7; D ambiguous. The CDR3 has 14 residues. Germline CDR1 reads SGHRS; CDR2 reads YFSETQ. This chain's CDR3 is CASSLVGDSYEQYF. The CDR3 DNA reads as TGTGCCAGCAGCTTAGTTGGGGACTCCTACGAGCAGTACTTC.

J is TRBJ2-3 and V is TRBV18, with a tentative D call TRBD2 (6 bases). CDR3 length: 15 residues. V shed 0 bases and J shed 4 bases, with 11 bases lying between them. The germline CDR1 and CDR2 sequences are KGHSH and LQKENI. The CDR3 coding sequence is TGTGCCAGCTCACCACCAGCGGGCTTATCAGATACGCAGTATTTT. Encoded protein: CASSPPAGLSDTQYF.

V and J are TRBV5-6 and TRBJ1-1, with D possibly matching TRBD1 (5 bases). Germline loops: CDR1 SGHDT, CDR2 YYEEEE. V was pared by 4 bases and J by 4 bases, with 23 bases between. This CDR3 region has 17 residues. The CDR3 nucleotides read TGTGCCAGCAGCCTGGGGGGGGGAAGGATAAAGGCCACTGAAGCTTTCTTT. Translating it yields CASSLGGGRIKATEAFF.

This clonotype was counted between two and nine times. The chain joins TRBV6-1 to TRBJ2-5, with 10 bases lining up with TRBD2. Germline V lookup: CDR1 MNHNS, CDR2 SASEGT. This CDR3 contains 13 residues. J lost 4 bases, V lost 8 bases, and 4 bases had no gene match. For the CDR3, the DNA is TGTGCCAGCCGACTAGCGGGTGCAGAGACCCAGTACTTC. It codes for CASRLAGAETQYF.

This clonotype has only a few counts. This sequence joins TRBV29-1 and TRBJ2-5; 11 bases are shared with TRBD2. V lost 4 bases and J lost 5; bases outside the gene matches: 3. The length of the CDR3 is 13 residues. Germline V gene sequence: CDR1 SQVTM, CDR2 ANQGSEA. The CDR3 region has the DNA TGCAGCGTTGTGGGACTAGCGGAGGAGACCCAGTACTTC. It codes for CSVVGLAEETQYF.

The V and J genes are TRBV29-1 and TRBJ2-7; the D gene is possibly TRBD1 (5 bases). In germline, CDR1 is SQVTM, CDR2 ANQGSEA. The CDR3 has 12 amino acids. V was pared by 2 bases and J by 4 bases, with 9 bases between. The CDR3 reads CSVEQGRYEQYF. CDR3 in DNA: TGCAGCGTTGAACAGGGAAGGTACGAGCAGTACTTC.

The chain recombines TRBV25-1 with TRBJ1-2; D not resolved. The ends were cut back, 1 base at V and 6 bases at J, with 9 bases in the middle. This CDR3 spans 13 amino acids. Germline loops: CDR1 MGHDK, CDR2 SYGVNS. The CDR3 DNA reads TGTGCCAGCAGTGAATGGGGAGGGAATGGCTACACCTTC. As protein: CASSEWGGNGYTF.

Remarks on this clonotype: The junction departs from germline at one end; a sequencing error may be responsible. The J gene is TRBJ2-1, the V gene TRBV9, with D perhaps assigned TRBD1 or TRBD2 (6 bases each). Germline assignment: CDR1 SGDLS and CDR2 YYNGEE. The CDR3 has 15 amino acids. CDR3 bases: TGTGCCAGCAGCGTAGTTGGGGGGCCCCACAATGAGCAGGTCTTC. Translated: CASSVVGGPHNEQVF.

In this sample, this clonotype turned up a few times. The V and J genes are TRBV29-1 and TRBJ1-2; possible D gene TRBD1, 5 bases. Per the germline V gene, CDR1 is SQVTM and CDR2 is ANQGSEA. The CDR3 contains 11 residues. V shed 5 bases and J shed 6 bases, with 10 bases lying between them. In nucleotides, the CDR3 is TGCAGCGTTACAGGACTAGATGGCTACACCTTC. Translated: CSVTGLDGYTF.

This clonotype was observed a single time. The chain couples TRBV11-3 to TRBJ2-1; 10 positions agree with TRBD1. Losses at the gene ends were 2 bases for V and 4 bases for J; bases not matched to a gene: 14. This CDR3 comprises 19 residues. Per germline, CDR1 SGHNT and CDR2 YENEEA. The CDR3 sequence: CASSLPLGDGTGDYNEQFF. As DNA, the CDR3 is TGTGCCAGCAGCTTACCCTTAGGGGACGGGACAGGGGATTACAATGAGCAGTTCTTC.

The chain carries TRBV5-1 and TRBJ1-2, with 7 bases aligning to TRBD1. The germline V gene encodes CDR1 SGHRS and CDR2 YFSETQ. CDR3 length: 16 amino acids. With V trimmed by 4 bases and J by 9 bases, 18 bases remained unmatched. The CDR3 nucleotides are TGCGCCAGCAGCCTGGCCGGGGGTCCGGGACAGATTAGCTACACCTTC. As protein: CASSLAGGPGQISYTF.

The chain links TRBV20-1 to TRBJ2-7; D remains ambiguous. The DNA end is more similar to TRBJ2-5, so the J call may be wrong. Germline CDR1 DFQATT, CDR2 SNEGSKA (reference sequence). CDR3 length: 14 amino acids. CDR3 bases: TGCAGTGCTCCGGACCCCGGCGGAATTGGGACCCAGTACTTC. It translates to CSAPDPGGIGTQYF.

The genes are TRBV4-3 and TRBJ2-3; D ambiguous. The CDR3 length is 13 residues. Germline CDR1 and CDR2: LGHNA and YSLEER. The V end lost 0 bases, the J end lost 4 bases, and 5 bases lay between the germline ends. Here the CDR3 DNA reads TGCGCCAGCAGCCAAGATACATCAGATACGCAGTATTTT. Its translation: CASSQDTSDTQYF.

This chain uses TRBV6-1 with TRBJ2-2; no clear D. This CDR3 has 13 amino acids. Germline CDR1 MNHNS, CDR2 SASEGT. With 1 base removed from V and 5 bases from J, the gap between germline ends came to 5 bases. The DNA for the CDR3 is TGTGCCAGCAGTGAAGGTCCTACCGGGGAGCTGTTTTTT. This encodes CASSEGPTGELFF.

This chain joins TRBV7-2 and TRBJ2-1, with D possibly TRBD1 on 5 matching bases. V was shortened by 8 bases and J by 8 bases, with 22 bases between the two germline ends. This CDR3 spans 15 amino acids. Germline CDR1 SGHTA, CDR2 FQGNSA. The CDR3 spells CASQTRPRKGYEQFF. The CDR3 nucleotides read TGTGCCAGCCAGACTCGGCCTAGGAAGGGGTATGAGCAGTTCTTC.

The chain links TRBV5-1 to TRBJ2-7, with 11 positions matching TRBD2. The end of the DNA fits TRBJ2-5 better, so the J call may be wrong. This CDR3 is built from 16 residues. The germline gives CDR1 SGHRS, CDR2 YFSETQ. The chain's CDR3 is CASSRTGTSGLETQYF. CDR3 coding DNA: TGCGCCAGCTCCCGAACCGGGACTAGCGGTTTAGAGACCCAGTACTTC.

The chain has TRBV20-1 and TRBJ2-1; perhaps D is TRBD1 or TRBD2 (5 bases each). The length of the CDR3 is 13 residues. Germline assignment: CDR1 DFQATT and CDR2 SNEGSKA (reference sequence). CDR3 residues: CSVSRGWGNEQFF. CDR3 nucleotides: TGCAGCGTCTCGAGGGGCTGGGGCAATGAGCAGTTCTTC.

The table lists this clonotype with a count of one. The chain couples TRBV20-1 to TRBJ2-4; TRBD2 matches at 8 bases. The length of the CDR3 is 17 residues. Trimming cost V 6 bases and J 0 bases; bases outside gene matches: 13. Looked up from germline, CDR1 is DFQATT and CDR2 is SNEGSKA (reference sequence). CDR3: CSAKKGGLDLAKNIQYF. In DNA form, the CDR3 reads TGCAGTGCAAAGAAGGGGGGACTAGATCTAGCCAAAAACATTCAGTACTTC.

The chain links TRBV5-1 to TRBJ1-4, with 7 bases matching TRBD1. V gave up 3 bases and J gave up 6 bases; unmatched junction bases: 14. CDR1 is SGHRS, CDR2 YFSETQ, per germline. CDR3 length: 17 residues. The CDR3 is CASSSGTDRAGDEKLFF. CDR3 sequence (DNA): TGCGCCAGCAGCTCTGGAACCGACAGGGCTGGGGATGAAAAACTGTTTTTT. The full variable domain, rest sourced from reference TRBV5-1 and TRBJ1-4, is KAGVTQTPRYLIKTRGQQVTLSCSPISGHRSVSWYQQTPGQGLQFLFEYFSETQRNKGNFPGRFSGRQFSNSRSEMNVSTLELGDSALYLCASSSGTDRAGDEKLFFGSGTQLSVL.

The chain is built from TRBV29-1 and TRBJ2-7; D is unclear. Per the germline V gene, CDR1 is SQVTM and CDR2 is ANQGSEA. The germline V and J ends were trimmed by 6 bases and 5 bases, with 14 bases remaining between them. The CDR3 consists of 12 residues. CDR3 DNA: TGCAGCGTGAAAACCGCCTCGGACGAGCAGTACTTC. It translates to CSVKTASDEQYF.

This clonotype showed up just a few times. The chain is built from TRBV18 and TRBJ2-7; D perhaps matches TRBD1 (6 bases). Germline-derived CDR1 and CDR2 are KGHSH and LQKENI. This CDR3 spans 13 amino acids. The V and J ends lost 4 bases and 6 bases respectively, with 13 bases between them. CDR3 DNA: TGTGCCAGCTCACTTATACAGGGTAGCGAGCAGTACTTC. The encoded protein is CASSLIQGSEQYF.

The V gene is TRBV11-2, the J gene TRBJ1-6; D not resolved. Germline lookup yields CDR1 SGHAT and CDR2 FQNNGV. Trimming removed 1 base from V and 6 bases from J, with 7 bases in between. CDR3 size: 14 residues. CDR3 nucleotides: TGTGCCAGCAGCTTAGCAGTGGGTAATTCACCCCTCCACTTT. The encoded protein is CASSLAVGNSPLHF.